The sample holds many counts of the clone carrying this T cell receptor beta chain. The data are from a study of HIV-infected children after antiretroviral therapy interruption. Turning to the study itself: Continuous-treatment children had median age 8 years, interruption around 9 years. EBV and CMV exposure was recorded in most children. In continuous treatment, analyzed samples were from weeks 0, 48 and 150. For the interruption arm, samples span week 0 through about 3 years after study end.

Treatment of the sample: PENTA 11 planned treatment interruption arm or continuous ART arm. The TCR library was built from RNA with a 3' RACE protocol and unique molecular identifiers. TCRdb reanalysed the 3' RACE reads using MiXCR and keeps one entry per CDR3 protein. The sample contains fewer than 20,000 distinct CDR3 sequences, about 3.4% of which appear only once. This specimen was CD45RA+ CD4+ T cells from PBMCs, taken from a donor given antiretroviral therapy, either interrupted or continuous. The subset here: naive CD4+ CD45RA+ CD45RO- T cells. The sequence was collected from a child aged 2-17 years with HIV.

CDR3 in DNA: TGCGCCAGCAGTGAAATGTCGGGACAGGGCCTCAATGAGCAGTTCTTC. This translates into CASSEMSGQGLNEQFF. The chain couples TRBV10-2 to TRBJ2-1; 9 bases are shared with TRBD1. With 3 bases clipped from V and 6 bases from J, the junction kept 9 bases outside the gene matches. The germline gives CDR1 WSHSY, CDR2 SAAADI. The CDR3 totals 16 residues.